This TCR beta chain was identified during a study of cytomegalovirus exposure and HLA in healthy donors. Researchers ran the PCR with 60 Vbeta and 13 Jbeta primers. TCRdb's copy holds only in-frame clones and misses some; the assay was immunoSEQ multiplex PCR. The top ten hold 15% to 20% of the sample, which has 99,000 or so clones, approximately 11% seen once. V was shortened by 0 bases and J by 6 bases, with 12 bases between the two germline ends. The length of the CDR3 is 14 residues. Germline V gene sequence: CDR1 LGHNA, CDR2 YSLEER. The sequence was obtained from a man aged 35 to 55 in good health and CMV-seropositive. Specimen: PBMCs. The chain links TRBV4-3 to TRBJ2-7; a weak D match, TRBD1 (5 bases). In nucleotides, the CDR3 is TGCGCCAGCAGCCAAGATTCCAGGGCATCCGAGCAGTACTTC. This translates into CASSQDSRASEQYF.